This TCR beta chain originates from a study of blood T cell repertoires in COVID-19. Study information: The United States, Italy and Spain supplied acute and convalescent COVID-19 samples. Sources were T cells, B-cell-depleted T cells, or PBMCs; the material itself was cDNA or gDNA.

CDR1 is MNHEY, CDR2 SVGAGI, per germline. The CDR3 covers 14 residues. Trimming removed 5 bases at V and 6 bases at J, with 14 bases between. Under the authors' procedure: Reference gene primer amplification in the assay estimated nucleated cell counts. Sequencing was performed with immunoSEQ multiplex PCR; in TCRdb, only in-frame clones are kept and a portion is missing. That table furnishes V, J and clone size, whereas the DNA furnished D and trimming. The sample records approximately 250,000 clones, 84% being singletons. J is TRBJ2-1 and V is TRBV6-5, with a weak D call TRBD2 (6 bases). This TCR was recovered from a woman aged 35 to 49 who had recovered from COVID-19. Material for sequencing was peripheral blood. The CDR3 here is CASSLGGLINEQFF. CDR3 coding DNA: TGTGCCAGCAGTCTGGGGGGTCTGATCAATGAGCAGTTCTTC.